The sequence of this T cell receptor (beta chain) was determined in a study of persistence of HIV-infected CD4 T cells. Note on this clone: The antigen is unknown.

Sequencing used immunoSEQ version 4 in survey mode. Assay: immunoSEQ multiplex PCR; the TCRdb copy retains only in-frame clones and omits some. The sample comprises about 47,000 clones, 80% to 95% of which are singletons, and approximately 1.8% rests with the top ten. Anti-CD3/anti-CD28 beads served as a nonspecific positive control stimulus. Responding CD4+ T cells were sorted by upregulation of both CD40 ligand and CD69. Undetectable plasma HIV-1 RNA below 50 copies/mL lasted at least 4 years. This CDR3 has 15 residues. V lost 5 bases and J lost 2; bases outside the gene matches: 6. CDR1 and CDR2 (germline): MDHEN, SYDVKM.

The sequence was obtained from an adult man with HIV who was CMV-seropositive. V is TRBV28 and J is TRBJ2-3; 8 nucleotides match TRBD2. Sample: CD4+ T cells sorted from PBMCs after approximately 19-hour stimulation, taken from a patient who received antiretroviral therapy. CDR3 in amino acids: CASSLAGGNTDTQYF. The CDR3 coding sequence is TGTGCCAGCAGTCTTGCGGGGGGTAACACAGATACGCAGTATTTT.